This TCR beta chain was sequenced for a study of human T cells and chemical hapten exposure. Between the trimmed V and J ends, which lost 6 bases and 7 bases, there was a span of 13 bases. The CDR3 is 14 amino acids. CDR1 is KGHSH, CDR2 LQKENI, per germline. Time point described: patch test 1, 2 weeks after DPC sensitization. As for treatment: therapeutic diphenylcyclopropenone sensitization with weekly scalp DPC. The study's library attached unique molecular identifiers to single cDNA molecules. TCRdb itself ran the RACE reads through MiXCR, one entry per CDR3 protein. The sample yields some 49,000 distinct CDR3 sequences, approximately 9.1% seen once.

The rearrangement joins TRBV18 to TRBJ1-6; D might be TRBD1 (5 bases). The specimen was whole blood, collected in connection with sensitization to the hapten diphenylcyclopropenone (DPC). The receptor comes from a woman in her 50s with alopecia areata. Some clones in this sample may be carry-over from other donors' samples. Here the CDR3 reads CASSRGLKNSPLHF. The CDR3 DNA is TGTGCCAGCTCTCGGGGACTGAAAAATTCACCCCTCCACTTT.